This T cell receptor (beta chain) is drawn from a study of blood T cell repertoires in COVID-19. Looking at the study overall: T cells, B-cell-depleted T cells, or PBMCs provided the cDNA or gDNA that served as material.

Per the authors' pipeline: Scientists estimated how many nucleated cells there were by amplifying reference gene primers. Here immunoSEQ multiplex PCR was the method, and the copy in TCRdb shows in-frame clones only, minus some. That table gives V, J and clone size, and the DNA gave D and trimming. The repertoire includes just over 150,000 clones, roughly nine tenths of them detected once, and around 2.5% sits in the top ten. The sequence was obtained from a woman aged 70-85 years with acute or convalescent COVID-19. The sequencing sample was made of peripheral blood.

CDR3 DNA: TGTGCCAGCAGTTTAGAAGGGACTGGTGCTTTCTTT. Its translation: CASSLEGTGAFF. The rearrangement links TRBV12-3 or TRBV12-4 to TRBJ1-1, with D possibly being TRBD1 (5 bases). The CDR3 totals 12 residues. Trimming cost V 1 base and J 11 bases, with 11 bases left between them.